The rows below give T cell receptor beta chains drawn from one sample of a study of STAT5B mutations in CD4+ large granular lymphocyte leukemia. Sequenced by immunoSEQ multiplex PCR; TCRdb stores in-frame clones only, minus some. The sample consists of thousands of clones, about 70% of them appearing once. The sample consisted of PBMCs. Receptors originate from an older woman with CD4+ T-cell large granular lymphocyte leukemia. Both conserved end residues are part of each CDR3. A D gene is named only where the DNA matches it firmly. The size of a clone is reported for some rows only, either as once, few or many, or as a class for expanded clones.

.	few	TRBV2	TRBJ1-3	CASVVGNTIYF	TGTGCCAGCGTCGTCGGAAACACCATATATTTT
.	.	TRBV5-1	TRBJ2-7	CASSLEHEQYF	TGCGCCAGCAGCTTGGAACACGAGCAGTACTTC
.	.	TRBV11-3	TRBJ2-7	CASSLDLDNAAYEQYF	TGTGCCAGCAGCTTAGATCTGGACAACGCGGCCTACGAGCAGTACTTC
.	.	TRBV19	TRBJ1-1	CASRDSGLMNTEAFF	TGTGCCAGTAGGGACAGTGGCCTAATGAACACTGAAGCTTTCTTT
TRBD1	few	TRBV4-3	TRBJ1-2	CASSPGQAAYGYTF	TGCGCCAGCAGCCCCGGACAGGCCGCCTATGGCTACACCTTC
TRBD1	.	TRBV9	TRBJ2-7	CASSPSGQRTYEQYF	TGTGCCAGCAGCCCCTCGGGACAGCGAACCTACGAGCAGTACTTC
.	.	TRBV5-1	TRBJ1-4	CASSSLGNSVEKLFF	TGCGCCAGCAGCTCGTTGGGGAATTCAGTTGAAAAACTGTTTTTT
.	.	TRBV5-6	TRBJ2-1	CASSPEGGPRNYGQFF	TGTGCCAGCAGCCCGGAGGGGGGACCCAGAAATTATGGGCAGTTCTTC
.	.	TRBV29-1	TRBJ1-1	CSVEEWITYTEAFF	TGCAGCGTTGAAGAATGGATCACGTACACTGAAGCTTTCTTT
TRBD1	.	TRBV6-5	TRBJ1-2	CASRGDRGRNGYTF	TGTGCCAGCAGAGGGGACAGGGGGCGGAATGGCTACACCTTC
TRBD1	.	TRBV5-1	TRBJ1-1	CASSLQGAGVNTEAFF	TGCGCCAGCAGCCTACAGGGGGCCGGTGTGAACACTGAAGCTTTCTTT
TRBD2	few	TRBV25-1	TRBJ2-7	CASRFIAGDNEQYF	TGTGCCAGCAGGTTCATAGCGGGAGACAACGAGCAGTACTTC
.	once	TRBV27	TRBJ1-2	CASHTGLDYGYTF	TGTGCCAGCCATACAGGGCTGGACTATGGCTACACCTTC